This TCR beta chain is from a study of T-cell memory formation after mild COVID-19. There are many counts of this clonotype. Its specificity is not known. Study-wide results and limits: Day 15 to 85 contracting clones showed balanced CD4/CD8; later expanders leaned CD4+.

Germline V gene lookup returns CDR1 SGHVS and CDR2 FNYEAQ. The junction had 8 bases not matched to a gene; V was cut back by 3 bases and J by 3 bases. The CDR3 extends over 16 amino acids. Libraries for TCRalpha and TCRbeta carried sample barcodes and unique molecular identifiers via 5'RACE. From the 5' RACE reads, TCRdb called clonotypes with MiXCR, one entry per CDR3 protein. Of over 10,000 distinct CDR3 sequences in the sample, more than 10% were seen once. V is TRBV7-6 and J is TRBJ1-1, with TRBD1 identical over 9 bases. The specimen was PBMCs or a T cell subset sorted from them (not recorded which). This TCR came from an adult woman who had mild COVID-19 (a few samples of this study predate the infection). Cell type and time point are not known. Here the CDR3 DNA reads TGTGCCAGCAGCTTGTCGGACAGGGGCCTGGACACTGAAGCTTTCTTT. Translated: CASSLSDRGLDTEAFF.